The next 23 T cell receptor beta chains were all read from a single sample in a study of blood T cell repertoires in COVID-19. The repertoire was sequenced with immunoSEQ multiplex PCR; TCRdb's copy has only in-frame clones and lacks some. The data show hundreds of thousands of clones, under 90% seen once. Sequenced: PBMCs or T cells enriched from blood (not recorded which). These TCRs come from a woman aged 60-75 years who had recovered from COVID-19.

The V gene is TRBV7-9, the J gene TRBJ2-7; D remains unclear. Trimming took 4 bases from V and 4 from J, leaving 8 bases between them. Germline CDR1 SEHNR, CDR2 FQNEAQ (reference sequence). CDR3 size: 12 residues. The CDR3 DNA reads TGTGCCAGCAGCTCCCATCTATACGAGCAGTACTTC. Residues: CASSSHLYEQYF.

Points on this clone: The sample carries other DNA sequences with the same CDR3. This chain links TRBV6-2 or TRBV6-3 with TRBJ1-5; D is perhaps TRBD1 (5 bases). The ends were cut back, 3 bases at V and 5 bases at J, with 8 bases in the middle. Germline V CDR1 and CDR2: MNHEY, SVGEGT. The CDR3 covers 13 residues. This chain's CDR3 is CASSYSRDQPQHF. CDR3 in DNA: TGTGCCAGCAGTTATTCCAGGGATCAGCCCCAGCATTTT.

The chain links TRBV2 to TRBJ2-5; TRBD1 is a possible D gene (6 bases). Germline CDR1 and CDR2: SNHLY and FYNNEI. The CDR3 extends over 14 amino acids. V was shortened by 4 bases and J by 4 bases, with 13 bases between the two germline ends. The CDR3 DNA sequence: TGTGCCAGCAGTGCAGGGGTCGGATTAGAGACCCAGTACTTC. Translated, it gives CASSAGVGLETQYF.

V usage is TRBV5-6 and J usage is TRBJ1-5, with D uncertain. The CDR3 runs 14 residues. From germline, CDR1 is SGHDT and CDR2 YYEEEE. Between the trimmed V and J ends, which lost 0 bases and 7 bases, there was a span of 11 bases. The DNA of the CDR3 is TGTGCCAGCAGCTTGGGCGGGGAGCGACAGCCCCAGCATTTT. Protein product: CASSLGGERQPQHF.

The chain links TRBV9 to TRBJ2-5; TRBD2 matches at 8 bases. With 0 bases clipped from V and 5 bases from J, the junction kept 6 bases outside the gene matches. The CDR3 is 15 residues long. Germline V CDR1 and CDR2: SGDLS, YYNGEE. This chain's CDR3 is CASSVAGGLRETQYF. DNA of the CDR3: TGTGCCAGCAGCGTAGCGGGGGGGCTTAGGGAGACCCAGTACTTC.

The chain joins TRBV20-1 to TRBJ2-5; no reliable D call. CDR3 length: 12 residues. The V gene's germline CDR1 is DFQATT and CDR2 SNEGSKA (reference sequence). V dropped 3 bases and J dropped 3 bases, with 8 bases sitting between them. This CDR3 is CSASARKETQYF. DNA of the CDR3: TGCAGTGCTAGTGCCAGGAAAGAGACCCAGTACTTC.

The chain combines TRBV27 with TRBJ2-3; 9 nucleotides agree with TRBD1. CDR3 length: 15 residues. J was trimmed by 2 bases and V by 5 bases; bases with no gene match: 5. Germline assignment: CDR1 MNHEY and CDR2 SMNVEV (reference sequence). CDR3 region: CASSHRGRDTDTQYF. The CDR3 nucleotides are TGTGCCAGCAGTCACAGGGGGCGGGACACAGATACGCAGTATTTT.

The V gene is TRBV13, the J gene TRBJ1-4, with D possibly matching TRBD1 (6 bases). The CDR3 is 15 residues long. V dropped 5 bases and J dropped 3 bases, with 13 bases sitting between them. Germline CDR1 PRHDT, CDR2 FYEKMQ (reference sequence). CDR3 region: CASSLTGGPNEKLFF. In nucleotides, the CDR3 is TGTGCCAGCAGCCTAACGGGGGGCCCTAATGAAAAACTGTTTTTT.

This clone was seen only a few times. The CDR3 protein is CASTPGGNTEAFF. In nucleotides, the CDR3 is TGTGCCAGCACCCCGGGGGGGAACACTGAAGCTTTCTTT. V is TRBV7-3 and J is TRBJ1-1; a weak D match, TRBD1 (5 bases). V shed 7 bases and J shed 1 base, with 10 bases lying between them. CDR1 SGHTA and CDR2 FQGTGA come from the germline V gene. The CDR3 runs 13 residues.

V is TRBV5-4 and J is TRBJ1-4; the match to TRBD1 covers 9 bases. There are 14 residues in the CDR3. V was clipped by 3 bases and J by 7 bases; unmatched bases: 4. CDR1 and CDR2 from the germline V gene are SGHNT and YYREEE (reference sequence). This CDR3 is CASSSGTGFEKLFF. CDR3 sequence (DNA): TGTGCCAGCAGCTCCGGGACAGGGTTTGAAAAACTGTTTTTT.

This chain links TRBV4-1 with TRBJ1-6; the D gene is possibly TRBD1 (5 bases). This CDR3 is built from 14 residues. Germline lookup yields CDR1 MGHRA and CDR2 YSYEKL. Trimming removed 4 bases at V and 7 bases at J, with 11 bases between. The CDR3 reads CASSLGPGNSPLHF. CDR3 bases: TGCGCCAGCAGCCTCGGGCCAGGGAATTCACCCCTCCACTTT.

V gene TRBV9 combines with J gene TRBJ2-2, with TRBD2 matching 12 bases. Per the germline V gene, CDR1 is SGDLS and CDR2 is YYNGEE. The CDR3 runs 18 residues. Germline trimming cut 0 bases from V and 5 bases from J; bases unmatched to any gene: 8. This CDR3 reads CASSVGLAGGPRTGELFF. CDR3 in DNA: TGTGCCAGCAGCGTAGGTCTAGCGGGGGGGCCGCGGACCGGGGAGCTGTTTTTT.

The chain links TRBV6-5 to TRBJ1-1; D not resolved. The length of the CDR3 is 13 residues. V lost 11 bases and J 6 bases, leaving 19 bases between the germline ends. Germline V CDR1 and CDR2: MNHEY, SVGAGI. The DNA for the CDR3 is TGTGCCGCCAATCAAGGGAGTTCCCCTGAAGCTTTCTTT. This codes for CAANQGSSPEAFF.

Here the CDR3 reads CASSLGGGDADTQYF. The CDR3, as DNA: TGTGCCAGCAGCTTGGGAGGGGGAGACGCAGATACGCAGTATTTT. The chain combines TRBV7-3 with TRBJ2-3; tentative D call: TRBD2 (7 bases). CDR1 and CDR2 from the germline V gene are SGHTA and FQGTGA. The CDR3 extends over 15 amino acids. Trimming pared 3 bases from V and 4 bases from J, leaving 14 bases between.

This clone showed up just a few times. The chain recombines TRBV9 with TRBJ2-3; 11 bases fit TRBD2. CDR1 and CDR2 (germline): SGDLS, YYNGEE. The CDR3 runs to 17 residues. V lost 3 bases to trimming and J lost 5 bases; unmatched junction nucleotides: 11. The CDR3 bases are TGTGCCAGCAGCGAGACTAGCGGGGTGACTCGGAGAGATACGCAGTATTTT. Amino acid sequence: CASSETSGVTRRDTQYF.

The chain joins TRBV15 to TRBJ2-2; 7 nucleotides agree with TRBD1. Per the germline V gene, CDR1 is LNHNV and CDR2 is YYDKDF (reference sequence). V was clipped by 5 bases and J by 7 bases; unmatched bases: 7. The CDR3 runs to 14 residues. CDR3 coding DNA: TGTGCCACCAGCGGTGACAGGGTGGGCGGGGAGCTGTTTTTT. This translates into CATSGDRVGGELFF.

This clone appeared a single time. This chain connects TRBV3-1 (or the pseudogene TRBV3-2) to TRBJ1-2; 12 bases fit TRBD1. The CDR3 extends over 16 amino acids. The V segment lost 4 bases and the J segment 4 bases; nucleotides outside the gene matches: 7. Germline CDR1 and CDR2: LGHDT and YNNKEL (reference sequence). CDR3: CASSPGTGGLVYGYTF. In nucleotides, the CDR3 is TGTGCCAGCAGCCCCGGGACAGGGGGCCTCGTCTATGGCTACACCTTC.

In nucleotides, the CDR3 is TGTGCCAGCTCACCACCGTCCGCGGGACGAAAAAATGAAAAACTGTTTTTT. It encodes CASSPPSAGRKNEKLFF. This chain links TRBV18 with TRBJ1-4, with D tentatively TRBD1 (5 bases). The germline CDR1 and CDR2 sequences are KGHSH and LQKENI. The V gene lost 0 bases and the J gene lost 5 bases, with 16 bases spanning the gap. The CDR3 runs to 17 residues.

V is TRBV19 and J is TRBJ1-2; D is ambiguous. Trimming cost V 9 bases and J 6 bases, with 20 bases left between them. The CDR3 covers 14 residues. Germline CDR1 and CDR2: LNHDA and SQIVND (reference sequence). Here the CDR3 reads CASRPGGGYDGYTF. The CDR3 DNA sequence: TGTGCCAGCCGGCCTGGCGGTGGTTATGATGGCTACACCTTC.

V gene TRBV11-3 combines with J gene TRBJ2-6; D is unresolved. CDR3 length: 19 residues. V lost 1 base to trimming and J lost 0 bases, with 16 bases between them. Germline loops: CDR1 SGHNT, CDR2 YENEEA. The CDR3 sequence is CASSLGVESFGSGANVLTF. In DNA, the CDR3 is TGTGCCAGCAGCTTAGGGGTGGAGAGCTTTGGCTCTGGGGCCAACGTCCTGACTTTC. The full variable domain, its missing parts supplied by reference TRBV11-3 and TRBJ2-6, is EAGVVQSPRYKIIEKKQPVAFWCNPISGHNTLYWYLQNLGQGPELLIRYENEEAVDDSQLPKDRFSAERLKGVDSTLKIQPAELGDSAVYLCASSLGVESFGSGANVLTFGAGSRLTVL.

This clone was picked up one time. The chain employs TRBV5-4 and TRBJ1-2; the D is unclear. Germline V CDR1 and CDR2: SGHNT, YYREEE (reference sequence). There are 13 residues in the CDR3. Trimming removed 5 bases at V and 8 bases at J, with 16 bases between. The CDR3 loop is CASSSPSGGGYTF. The CDR3 DNA sequence: TGTGCCAGCAGTTCCCCCTCAGGAGGAGGCTACACCTTC.

This chain uses TRBV3-1 (or the pseudogene TRBV3-2) with TRBJ1-6, with D perhaps matching TRBD1 (6 bases). Looked up from germline, CDR1 is LGHDT and CDR2 is YNNKEL (reference sequence). The ends were cut back, 5 bases at V and 4 bases at J, with 15 bases in the middle. There are 16 residues in the CDR3. CDR3 residues: CASSKTLQGYNSPLHF. Written as DNA, the CDR3 is TGTGCCAGCAGCAAGACACTACAGGGTTATAATTCACCCCTCCACTTT.

The chain is built from TRBV5-1 and TRBJ1-1; tentative D call: TRBD1 (5 bases). The germline CDR1 and CDR2 sequences are SGHRS and YFSETQ. Trimming took off 2 bases at V and 5 bases at J, with 13 bases between the two ends. The CDR3 runs to 14 residues. The CDR3 DNA reads as TGCGCCAGCAGCTTCGGGGGAGGGAGGACTGAAGCTTTCTTT. This translates into CASSFGGGRTEAFF.